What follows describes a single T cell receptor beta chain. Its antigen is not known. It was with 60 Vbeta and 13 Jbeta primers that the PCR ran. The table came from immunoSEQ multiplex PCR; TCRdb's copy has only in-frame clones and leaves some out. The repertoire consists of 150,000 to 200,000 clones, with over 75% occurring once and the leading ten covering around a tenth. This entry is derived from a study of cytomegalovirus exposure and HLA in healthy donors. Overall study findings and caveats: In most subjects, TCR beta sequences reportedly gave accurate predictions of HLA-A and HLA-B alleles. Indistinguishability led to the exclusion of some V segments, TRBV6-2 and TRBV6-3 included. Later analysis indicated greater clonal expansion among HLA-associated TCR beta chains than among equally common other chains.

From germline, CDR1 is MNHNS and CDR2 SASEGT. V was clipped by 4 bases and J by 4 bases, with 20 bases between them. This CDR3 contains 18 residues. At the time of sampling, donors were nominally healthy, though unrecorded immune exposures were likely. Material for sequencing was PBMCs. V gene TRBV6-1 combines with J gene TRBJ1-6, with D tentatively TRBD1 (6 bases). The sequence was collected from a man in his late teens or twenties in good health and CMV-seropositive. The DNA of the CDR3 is TGTGCCAGCAGTGGGTCCCCCCCAGGACAGCATTATAATTCACCCCTCCACTTT. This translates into CASSGSPPGQHYNSPLHF.